Detailed here is one T cell receptor (beta chain). As processed by the authors: From reference gene primer amplification, estimates of nucleated cell counts were derived. TCRdb keeps only in-frame clones here, not all; method: immunoSEQ multiplex PCR. The V and J calls and clone size were taken over from that table, and D and trimming were inferred from the DNA. The sample includes around 130,000 clones, roughly 90% seen only once; the top ten take about 4%. CDR3 length: 15 residues. V gave up 5 bases and J gave up 2 bases, with 13 bases separating them. Germline loops: CDR1 SNHLY, CDR2 FYNNEI. The record originates from a study of blood T cell repertoires in COVID-19. Study in general: The samples span acute and convalescent COVID-19 from the United States, Italy and Spain. Sample material is recorded as cDNA or gDNA derived from T cells, B-cell-depleted T cells, or PBMCs.

Material: peripheral blood. This chain connects TRBV2 to TRBJ1-5, with D perhaps matching TRBD1 (5 bases). The TCR sequence derives from a man aged 50 or older with active COVID-19. The CDR3 loop is CASSPTGYGNQPQHF. The CDR3 coding sequence is TGTGCCAGCAGTCCCACAGGATACGGCAATCAGCCCCAGCATTTT.